This record covers a single TCR beta chain. Its target is unknown. TCRdb's table, derived via immunoSEQ multiplex PCR, lists solely in-frame clones and lacks some. This sample has 90,000 to 110,000 clones, with around 92% found just once. These data originate in a study of siplizumab effects on memory and regulatory T cells. Whole-study findings and limits: Alloreactive sequences that could be traced to unstimulated CD4+ memory cells showed a significant reduction under siplizumab.

The CDR3 has 14 residues. J lost 5 bases, V lost 3 bases, and 6 bases had no gene match. Germline CDR1 reads KGHSH; CDR2 reads LQKENI. The chain employs TRBV18 and TRBJ1-1; 7 bases line up with TRBD1. Sequencing used Tregs sorted from blood. This sequence originates from a human donor in good health. CDR3 protein: CASSPGQFLTEAFF. The CDR3 nucleotides read TGTGCCAGCTCACCGGGACAGTTTCTGACTGAAGCTTTCTTT.